This T cell receptor beta chain was captured by sequencing in a study of OX40 agonist ivuxolimab in advanced cancers. Study-level background: Each patient was given ivuxolimab into a vein every 2 weeks, at 0.01 to 10 mg/kg.

Sequenced by immunoSEQ multiplex PCR; TCRdb stores in-frame clones only, minus some. The sample lists approximately 70,000 clones, approximately 90% occurring once. Turning to this clone: The antigen remains unidentified.

Peripheral blood came from all dose cohorts at three timepoints. Losses at the gene ends were 5 bases for V and 5 bases for J; bases not matched to a gene: 5. Germline assignment: CDR1 ENHRY and CDR2 SYGVKD. The CDR3 loop spans 14 amino acids. The study, taken as a whole, reports: Antigen targets of the expanded peripheral T cells went undetermined. Also present in some nonresponders was a low level of normalized T-cell clonal expansion.

The rearrangement links TRBV10-3 to TRBJ1-5, with 8 bases aligning to TRBD1. The material sequenced was CD4+ or CD8+ T cells sorted from blood, taken in a trial of the OX40 agonist ivuxolimab. The clonotype comes from an adult with an advanced solid tumor such as melanoma, head and neck, liver or kidney cancer. The CDR3 DNA reads as TGTGCCATCAGTCCCGGGACAGGAGATCAGCCCCAGCATTTT. This sequence encodes CAISPGTGDQPQHF.